Reported below is one T cell receptor (beta chain). The antigen is unknown. RNA extraction used unfractionated whole blood as the source of total RNA. This sample is drawn from a study of human T cells and chemical hapten exposure. Study summary: It was small differences in pooled library volume that mainly caused per-sample TCR yields to vary. Study-level points and caveats: Sensitization with DPC brought no change to TCRs above 1 in 1000 in frequency.

The study's library attached unique molecular identifiers to single cDNA molecules. TCRdb passed the 5' RACE reads through MiXCR, listing each CDR3 protein once. The sample yields under 100,000 distinct CDR3 sequences, approximately 15% seen once. In germline, CDR1 is SGHTA, CDR2 FQGNSA. Trimming shortened V by 1 base and J by 9 bases, and 13 bases separated the two germline ends. This CDR3 is 14 amino acids long. The rearrangement joins TRBV7-2 to TRBJ2-1, with D hard to call. The TCR originated in a female donor in good health. As DNA, the CDR3 is TGTGCCAGCAGCTTAGTTGGGCTGGCCAGTGAGCAGTTCTTC. This sequence encodes CASSLVGLASEQFF.